Listed below are T cell receptor beta chains from one sample, sequenced in a study of blood T cell repertoires in COVID-19. Only in-frame clones appear in the TCRdb table, and some are missing; sequencing was by immunoSEQ multiplex PCR. In the table there are around 190,000 clones, around 84% of which are singletons. Sequenced input: peripheral blood. These receptors came from a human donor in a cohort sampled during active COVID-19. Both conserved end residues are part of each CDR3. A D gene is named only where the DNA matches it firmly. The size field is filled for only some rows; it gives once, few, many or a size class.

TRBD2	-	TRBJ2-2	TRBV7-2	CASSLRAGGRRGELFF	TGTGCCAGCAGCTTACGAGCGGGAGGCCGGAGGGGGGAGCTGTTTTTT
TRBD2	-	TRBJ2-7	TRBV28	CASRPIATSGRWGEQYF	TGTGCCAGCAGACCTATAGCGACTAGCGGGAGATGGGGCGAGCAGTACTTC
TRBD1	once	TRBJ1-2	TRBV15	CATRGTGFNYGYTF	TGTGCCACGAGGGGGACAGGATTTAACTATGGCTACACCTTC
-	-	TRBJ2-4	TRBV4-2	CASSQDLGGVGAKNIQYF	TGTGCCAGCAGCCAAGATCTCGGGGGAGTCGGGGCCAAAAACATTCAGTACTTC
TRBD2	-	TRBJ2-5	TRBV5-1	CASSLTAGGPGETQYF	TGCGCCAGCAGCTTGACAGCGGGAGGGCCAGGGGAGACCCAGTACTTC
-	-	TRBJ2-3	TRBV28	CASTRAAGGGDTQYF	TGTGCCAGCACCCGGGCGGCGGGCGGAGGGGATACGCAGTATTTT
-	-	TRBJ2-3	TRBV6-5	CASSSSSDTQYF	TGTGCCAGCAGTTCCTCCTCAGATACGCAGTATTTT
-	-	TRBJ1-1	TRBV4-1	CASSHPGQSNTEAFF	TGCGCCAGCAGCCATCCGGGACAATCGAACACTGAAGCTTTCTTT
-	-	TRBJ2-7	TRBV18	CASSREQGGPYEQYF	TGTGCCAGCTCACGAGAGCAGGGAGGCCCCTACGAGCAGTACTTC
-	-	TRBJ2-7	TRBV10-3	CAISERQSGDEQYF	TGTGCCATCAGTGAAAGGCAGTCCGGGGACGAGCAGTACTTC
-	-	TRBJ1-5	TRBV7-8	CASSLSGQGSRGNQPQHF	TGTGCCAGCAGCTTATCGGGCCAGGGGTCTAGGGGCAATCAGCCCCAGCATTTT
TRBD2	-	TRBJ2-5	TRBV12-5	CASGAAGGPGTQYF	TGTGCTAGTGGAGCAGCGGGAGGTCCCGGGACCCAGTACTTC
TRBD2	-	TRBJ2-3	TRBV6-5	CASSSRTSGRPDTQYF	TGTGCCAGCAGTTCACGGACTAGCGGGCGCCCAGATACGCAGTATTTT
-	-	TRBJ1-1	TRBV18	CASSSPRGSTEAFF	TGTGCCAGCTCATCCCCCAGGGGAAGCACTGAAGCTTTCTTT
TRBD2	-	TRBJ2-7	TRBV28	CASSLSASGGAQNEQYF	TGTGCCAGCAGTTTATCCGCTAGCGGGGGGGCCCAAAACGAGCAGTACTTC
TRBD1	-	TRBJ2-7	TRBV27	CASRTGGSTYEQYF	TGTGCCAGCAGGACAGGGGGATCGACCTACGAGCAGTACTTC
-	-	TRBJ2-5	TRBV30	CAWSRGLETQYF	TGTGCCTGGAGTAGAGGTTTAGAGACCCAGTACTTC
TRBD2	-	TRBJ2-7	TRBV5-4	CASSRGGTSGSYEQYF	TGTGCCAGCAGCCGGGGGGGGACTAGCGGCTCCTACGAGCAGTACTTC
TRBD1	-	TRBJ2-5	TRBV5-1	CASSIRQGGRLETQYF	TGCGCCAGCAGCATTCGACAGGGGGGAAGGTTGGAGACCCAGTACTTC
-	few	TRBJ1-3	TRBV5-1	CASSLASGSSGNTIYF	TGCGCCAGCAGCTTGGCCTCGGGTTCATCTGGAAACACCATATATTTT
-	-	TRBJ1-5	TRBV28	CASSPQGAGNQPQHF	TGTGCCAGCAGTCCCCAAGGGGCGGGCAATCAGCCCCAGCATTTT
TRBD1	-	TRBJ1-4	TRBV28	CASSLDREEPNEKLFF	TGTGCCAGCAGTTTGGACAGGGAGGAACCTAATGAAAAACTGTTTTTT
-	-	TRBJ2-7	TRBV5-6	CASSLKIVARRYEQYF	TGTGCCAGCAGCTTGAAGATAGTAGCTAGGCGGTACGAGCAGTACTTC
-	-	TRBJ1-1	TRBV5-4	CASSLIREGTEAFF	TGTGCCAGCAGCTTGATTAGGGAGGGCACTGAAGCTTTCTTT
-	once	TRBJ1-2	TRBV7-9	CASSLGLQHYGYTF	TGTGCCAGCAGCTTAGGTCTACAGCACTATGGCTACACCTTC
-	-	TRBJ2-7	TRBV6-5	CASSRGKSSYEQYF	TGTGCCAGCAGCAGGGGTAAGAGCTCCTACGAGCAGTACTTC
-	-	TRBJ2-5	TRBV18	CASSLTLETQYF	TGTGCCAGCTCACTCACTTTGGAGACCCAGTACTTC
TRBD2	-	TRBJ2-7	TRBV18	CASSPWTSGSHEQYF	TGTGCCAGCTCACCATGGACTAGCGGGAGCCACGAGCAGTACTTC
-	-	TRBJ2-3	TRBV21-1	CASLGPDGTDTQYF	TGTGCCAGCCTGGGCCCGGATGGTACAGATACGCAGTATTTT
TRBD2	-	TRBJ2-3	TRBV2	CASSRWTSGLSDTQYF	TGTGCCAGCAGTCGATGGACTAGCGGCCTCTCAGATACGCAGTATTTT
TRBD1	once	TRBJ1-5	TRBV28	CASKYRGTYLDQPQHF	TGTGCCAGCAAATACAGGGGGACCTACCTTGATCAGCCCCAGCATTTT